The T cell receptor beta chain under discussion was sequenced for a study of cytomegalovirus exposure and HLA in healthy donors. Use of 60 Vbeta and 13 Jbeta primers characterized the PCR. Repertoires were generated with immunoSEQ multiplex PCR, while TCRdb's copy carries only in-frame clones and drops some. The profile shows 250,000 or so clones, 85% of them singletons. This clone appeared once. The CDR3 consists of 13 residues. V lost 3 bases and J 9 bases, leaving 14 bases between the germline ends. Per the germline V gene, CDR1 is MGHDK and CDR2 is SYGVNS. The sequencing sample was made of PBMCs. This TCR came from a human donor in good health. The chain recombines TRBV25-1 with TRBJ1-2; TRBD1 is a possible D gene (6 bases). CDR3 residues: CASSELTGPSYTF. The DNA for the CDR3 is TGTGCCAGCAGTGAGCTGACAGGACCGAGCTACACCTTC.